This is a list of T cell receptor beta chains from one sample in a study of blood T cells in healthy people across ages. Each CDR3 protein gets one entry after TCRdb re-called the 5' RACE reads with MiXCR. The sample shows 650,000 to 900,000 distinct CDR3 sequences, 60% to 80% of them seen only once. Sequencing was carried out using blood. Receptor source: a man aged 30 to 45 in good health. Both conserved end residues are part of each CDR3. The D gene is left open where the match is weak. Size values are once, few and many counts, or a class for expanded clones, and some rows have none.

TRBV2,TRBJ1-5,-,-,TGTGCCAGCAGTGAAGGGGTACAGCCTAACAATCAGCCCCAGCATTTT,CASSEGVQPNNQPQHF
TRBV13,TRBJ2-1,TRBD2,-,TGTGCCAGCAGCTTACGAGCGGGGGGTGAGGTTGAGCAGTTCTTC,CASSLRAGGEVEQFF
TRBV20-1,TRBJ2-5,-,-,TGCAGTGCTAGAGCCCCAGACAATCAAGAGACCCAGTACTTC,CSARAPDNQETQYF
TRBV7-9,TRBJ1-6,-,-,TGTGCCAGCAGCTTTGGGGCCGCCTATAATTCACCCCTCCACTTT,CASSFGAAYNSPLHF
TRBV7-9,TRBJ1-6,-,-,TGTGCCAGCAGCTCCTCTGGGGCCCTTAATTCACCCCTCCACTTT,CASSSSGALNSPLHF
TRBV28,TRBJ2-7,TRBD2,few,TGTGCCAGCAGTCCCCCCCCGGGACTAGCGCACGAGCAGTACTTC,CASSPPPGLAHEQYF
TRBV29-1,TRBJ1-2,-,few,TGCAGCGTTGAACATCAGGGCATCACAGTTTCCACCTTC,CSVEHQGITVSTF
TRBV14,TRBJ1-6,TRBD1,-,TGTGCCAGCAGCCGCACAGGGGTTACGCCACCCCTCCACTTT,CASSRTGVTPPLHF
TRBV27,TRBJ2-1,TRBD1,-,TGTGCCAGCAGTCCCTTCGGACAGGGGGAGGGTGAGCAGTTCTTC,CASSPFGQGEGEQFF
TRBV9,TRBJ2-6,-,-,TGTGCCAGCAGCGTGGGACGGTCCTCTGGGGCCAACGTCCTGACTTTC,CASSVGRSSGANVLTF
TRBV7-9,TRBJ1-5,TRBD1,-,TGTGCCAGCAGCCCCCAGGGGGCCGGCCAGCCCCAGCATTTT,CASSPQGAGQPQHF
TRBV7-9,TRBJ2-7,-,-,TGTGCCAGCAGCTCAAGAATCCCTCCCTACGAGCAGTACTTC,CASSSRIPPYEQYF
TRBV4-2,TRBJ2-7,TRBD1,few,TGTGCCAGCAGCCAAGAGTTTGGGACAGGGGGCCGCGAGCAGTACTTC,CASSQEFGTGGREQYF
TRBV2,TRBJ2-1,TRBD2,-,TGTGCCAGCAGTGAAGTGGGGGGGTTCAATGAGCAGTTCTTC,CASSEVGGFNEQFF
TRBV6-2/TRBV6-3,TRBJ2-1,-,-,TGTGCCAGCAGTTACGCGGGGCGGGCCCATGAGCAGTTCTTC,CASSYAGRAHEQFF
TRBV18,TRBJ2-7,-,-,TGTGCCAGCTCACCAGGGCAGGGCCTTTTCTACGAGCAGTACTTC,CASSPGQGLFYEQYF
TRBV6-2/TRBV6-3,TRBJ2-1,TRBD1,-,TGTGCCAGCAGTTACATTGGGACAGGGGACAATGAGCAGTTCTTC,CASSYIGTGDNEQFF
TRBV7-9,TRBJ1-6,TRBD1,-,TGTGCCAGCAGCTTAAGACAGGGGGCGGCTTCACCCCTCCACTTT,CASSLRQGAASPLHF
TRBV6-5,TRBJ2-5,-,-,TGTGCCAGCAGTTCTCCCGGATCGGGCCGGCAAGAGACCCAGTACTTC,CASSSPGSGRQETQYF
TRBV11-2,TRBJ2-1,-,few,TGTGCCAGCAGCTTAGGCAATCACAATGAGCAGTTCTTC,CASSLGNHNEQFF
TRBV4-3,TRBJ1-5,-,-,TGCGCCAGCAGCCAAGACGGGGCGGGGCGCAATCAGCCCCAGCATTTT,CASSQDGAGRNQPQHF
TRBV7-2,TRBJ1-2,TRBD1,few,TGTGCCAGCAGCCCCTCGACAGGGGGCAACTATGGCTACACCTTC,CASSPSTGGNYGYTF
TRBV7-8,TRBJ2-1,TRBD2,-,TGTGCCAGCAGCGCCGGACTAGCGGGGGCCCCTCAGCGTGAGTTCTTC,CASSAGLAGAPQREFF
TRBV2,TRBJ1-1,-,-,TGTGCCAGCAGTGGTGGCGGCCTGAACACTGAAGCTTTCTTT,CASSGGGLNTEAFF
TRBV29-1,TRBJ1-2,TRBD1,few,TGCAGCGTGGGACAGAACTATGGCTACACCTTC,CSVGQNYGYTF
TRBV3-1,TRBJ2-3,-,-,TGTGCCAGCAGCCAAGATTACGGGGCCGCGCAGTATTTT,CASSQDYGAAQYF
TRBV29-1,TRBJ1-5,TRBD1,-,TGCAGCGTTGGTGACAGGGCGGGTCAGCCCCAGCATTTT,CSVGDRAGQPQHF
TRBV6-5,TRBJ1-5,-,-,TGTGCCAGCAGCCGATCTATGGGGAGTCAGCCCCAGCATTTT,CASSRSMGSQPQHF
TRBV7-2,TRBJ2-4,TRBD1,-,TGTGCCAGCAGCCAATTTACAGGGGAACCAGCCAAAAACATTCAGTACTTC,CASSQFTGEPAKNIQYF
TRBV20-1,TRBJ1-2,-,-,TGCAGTGCTAGTCTAAGAGCCGTAAACTATGGCTACACCTTC,CSASLRAVNYGYTF
TRBV14,TRBJ2-7,-,once,TGTGCCAGCAGCCGGGGGTTCGGACAGCTTGGGGTTTACGAGCAGTACTTC,CASSRGFGQLGVYEQYF
TRBV5-1,TRBJ2-7,-,-,TGCGCCAGCAGACGGGACACCCCCTACGAGCAGTACTTC,CASRRDTPYEQYF
TRBV29-1,TRBJ2-7,-,-,TGCAGCGTTGAATGGGCCAACGAGCAGTACTTC,CSVEWANEQYF
TRBV4-2,TRBJ2-4,TRBD1,-,TGTGCCAGCAGCCAATTGGGAACCCCGGACAGGGTATTAGCCAAAAACATTCAGTACTTC,CASSQLGTPDRVLAKNIQYF
TRBV24-1,TRBJ1-5,TRBD1,once,TGTGCCACCAGTGATTTGCCCCGCGCGGACAGGGAGGATCAGCCCCAGCATTTT,CATSDLPRADREDQPQHF
TRBV4-3,TRBJ1-6,TRBD1,-,TGCGCCAGCAGCCAAGGGGACAGGGAGGTTTCACCCCTCCACTTT,CASSQGDREVSPLHF
TRBV7-2,TRBJ2-7,-,-,TGTGCCAGCAGCTCCGAAATACCGAGAGCCGAGCAGTACTTC,CASSSEIPRAEQYF
TRBV2,TRBJ1-6,TRBD1,once,TGTGCCAGCAGGCGACAGGGCCAACCAGGAGAACCCCTCCACTTT,CASRRQGQPGEPLHF
TRBV7-2,TRBJ2-7,-,few,TGTGCCAGCAGCCTCCTGGACAGCTCTCGGGAGCAGTACTTC,CASSLLDSSREQYF
TRBV29-1,TRBJ1-5,-,-,TGCAGCGTTCGGGGGGCTTCAAATCAGCCCCAGCATTTT,CSVRGASNQPQHF
TRBV5-1,TRBJ2-5,-,-,TGCGCCAGCGGCGGCCCTAGCAGGGAGACCCAGTACTTC,CASGGPSRETQYF
TRBV14,TRBJ1-2,-,once,TGTGCCAGCAGCTACCGACCGGAGGTTGGCTACACCTTC,CASSYRPEVGYTF
TRBV6-2/TRBV6-3,TRBJ2-1,TRBD2,-,TGTGCCATAGGGGCTAGCGGGGGATACAATGAGCAGTTCTTC,CAIGASGGYNEQFF
TRBV20-1,TRBJ1-5,-,-,TGCAGTGCTTGGACCGGGGGGAATCAGCCCCAGCATTTT,CSAWTGGNQPQHF
TRBV7-2,TRBJ2-5,TRBD2,few,TGTGCCAGCAGCTTAATAGCGGGGGGTTTCAGAGAGACCCAGTACTTC,CASSLIAGGFRETQYF
TRBV18,TRBJ1-2,-,-,TGTGCCAGCTCGCCTATTTCAGGGAATGGCTACACCTTC,CASSPISGNGYTF
TRBV4-3,TRBJ1-4,-,-,TGCGCCAGCAGCCAAGGTCGGCTTGAGAATGAAAAACTGTTTTTT,CASSQGRLENEKLFF
TRBV9,TRBJ2-3,-,-,TGTGCCAGCAGCGTAGCTACCGCCCCCCCAGATACGCAGTATTTT,CASSVATAPPDTQYF
TRBV3-1,TRBJ2-1,-,-,TGTGCCAGCAGCCAAGAGGGAATGGAGACCCAGTTCTTC,CASSQEGMETQFF
TRBV6-5,TRBJ2-1,-,-,TGTGCCAGCAGTTACGGGGGCGCGTACAATGAGCAGTTCTTC,CASSYGGAYNEQFF